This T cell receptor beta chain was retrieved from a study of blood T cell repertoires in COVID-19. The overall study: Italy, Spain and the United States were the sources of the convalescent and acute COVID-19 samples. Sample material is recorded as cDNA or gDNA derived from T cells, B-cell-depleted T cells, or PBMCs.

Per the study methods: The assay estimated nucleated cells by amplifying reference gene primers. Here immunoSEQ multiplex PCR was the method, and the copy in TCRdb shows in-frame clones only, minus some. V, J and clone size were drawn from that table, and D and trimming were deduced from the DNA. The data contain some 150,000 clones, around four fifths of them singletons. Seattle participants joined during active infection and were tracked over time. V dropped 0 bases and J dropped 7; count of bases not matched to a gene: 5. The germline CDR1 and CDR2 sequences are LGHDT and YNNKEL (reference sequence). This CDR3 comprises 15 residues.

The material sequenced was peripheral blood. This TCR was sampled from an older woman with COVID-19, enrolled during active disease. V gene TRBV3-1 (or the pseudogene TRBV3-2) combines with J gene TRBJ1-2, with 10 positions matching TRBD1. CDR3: CASSQDDRGRGGYTF. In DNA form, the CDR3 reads TGTGCCAGCAGCCAAGATGACAGGGGGCGAGGTGGCTACACCTTC.